The next 21 T cell receptor beta chains were all read from a single sample in a study of identical twins. TCRdb itself ran the 5' RACE reads through MiXCR, one entry per CDR3 protein. The data show some 590,000 distinct CDR3 sequences, approximately 9.6% seen once. The sample also formed part of further work on yellow fever vaccine responses in identical twins.

Sequenced sample: PBMCs. These receptors were taken from a woman aged 18-29 years in good health.

This clonotype was detected only a few times. V gene TRBV7-2 combines with J gene TRBJ2-1; 11 bases agree with TRBD2. CDR1 and CDR2 from the germline V gene are SGHTA and FQGNSA. J was trimmed by 7 bases and V by 0 bases; bases with no gene match: 11. The CDR3 spans 18 residues. CDR3 bases: TGTGCCAGCAGCTTAGCTCCGCCGGGGGCTAGCGGGAGGAATGAGCAGTTCTTC. Amino acid sequence: CASSLAPPGASGRNEQFF.

The V call is TRBV29-1, the J call TRBJ2-3; D is perhaps TRBD1 or TRBD2 (5 bases each). Trimming removed 7 bases at V and 2 bases at J, with 10 bases between. Germline CDR1 and CDR2: SQVTM and ANQGSEA. The length of the CDR3 is 12 residues. For the CDR3, the DNA is TGCAGCGGGGACCCCTCCACAGATACGCAGTATTTT. This codes for CSGDPSTDTQYF.

This clonotype has ten or more counts. The chain recombines TRBV6-5 with TRBJ2-1; TRBD1 agrees at 8 bases. The V and J ends lost 0 bases and 12 bases, in that order; junction bases with no gene match: 1. Germline V lookup: CDR1 MNHEY, CDR2 SVGAGI. This CDR3 region has 12 residues. The CDR3 here is CASSYSQGAQFF. CDR3 nucleotide sequence: TGTGCCAGCAGTTACTCTCAGGGGGCGCAGTTCTTC.

This clonotype has ten or more counts. The chain has TRBV6-1 and TRBJ1-1; D remains ambiguous. The length of the CDR3 is 14 residues. Germline lookup yields CDR1 MNHNS and CDR2 SASEGT. V was cut by 0 bases and J by 1 base, with 6 bases left in between. CDR3 loop: CASSEARGNTEAFF. CDR3 nucleotides: TGTGCCAGCAGTGAAGCGAGAGGGAACACTGAAGCTTTCTTT.

This clonotype was recorded many times. V is TRBV12-3 or TRBV12-4 and J is TRBJ2-5, with D possibly TRBD1 on 6 matching bases. This CDR3 is built from 13 residues. The germline V and J ends were trimmed by 1 base and 5 bases, with 8 bases remaining between them. CDR3 region: CASSLVQGETQYF. CDR3 coding DNA: TGTGCCAGCAGTTTAGTTCAGGGGGAGACCCAGTACTTC.

The chain is built from TRBV28 and TRBJ2-3; D is unresolved. CDR3 length: 12 amino acids. Germline V gene sequence: CDR1 MDHEN, CDR2 SYDVKM. The germline V and J ends were trimmed by 3 bases and 6 bases, with 7 bases remaining between them. The CDR3 protein is CASSLGIDTQYF. CDR3 sequence (DNA): TGTGCCAGCAGTTTGGGGATTGATACGCAGTATTTT.

CDR3 loop: CASRVLQGDTEAFF. CDR3 coding DNA: TGTGCCAGCAGAGTACTACAGGGAGACACTGAAGCTTTCTTT. This chain uses TRBV6-1 with TRBJ1-1; D may be TRBD1 (6 bases). The CDR3 has 14 residues. With 6 bases removed from V and 3 bases from J, the gap between germline ends came to 14 bases. The germline gives CDR1 MNHNS, CDR2 SASEGT.

Of note for this clonotype: A much more abundant neighbour one base away suggests this may be a read error. The CDR3 is CASSLFRVNLPLHF. CDR3 DNA: TGTGCCAGCAGCTTGTTTCGGGTTAATTTACCCCTCCACTTT. The gene calls are TRBV7-2 and TRBJ1-6; D gene uncertain. The germline V gene encodes CDR1 SGHTA and CDR2 FQGNSA. The length of the CDR3 is 14 residues. Drawing the rest from reference TRBV7-2 and TRBJ1-6, the complete variable domain is GAGVSQSPSNKVTEKGKDVELRCDPISGHTALYWYRQSLGQGLEFLIYFQGNSAPDKSGLPSDRFSAERTGGSVSTLTIQRTQQEDSAVYLCASSLFRVNLPLHFGNGTRLTVT.

This clonotype has only a few counts. The chain is built from TRBV7-9 and TRBJ2-6; possible D gene TRBD1, 6 bases. There are 17 residues in the CDR3. Germline assignment: CDR1 SEHNR and CDR2 FQNEAQ (reference sequence). Deletions cut 3 bases from V and 3 bases from J, with 15 bases between. CDR3 DNA sequence: TGTGCCAGCAGCTTTTTGGCACAGGGAGTTGGGGCCAACGTCCTGACTTTC. Translation: CASSFLAQGVGANVLTF.

The chain carries TRBV20-1 and TRBJ1-6, with 8 bases matching TRBD1. Germline lookup yields CDR1 DFQATT and CDR2 SNEGSKA (reference sequence). After removal of 6 bases from V and 11 bases from J, the junction contained 9 bases not matched to a gene. This CDR3 region has 13 residues. The CDR3 region has the DNA TGCAGTGCCCAGGACAGGGAAGCCCCACCCCTCCACTTT. Amino acids: CSAQDREAPPLHF.

This clonotype was detected a few times. The CDR3 coding sequence is TGTGCCAGCAGTTTGGGGTACGATACGCAGTATTTT. The encoded protein is CASSLGYDTQYF. The genes are TRBV28 and TRBJ2-3; D is unresolved. Trimming took off 3 bases at V and 6 bases at J, with 7 bases between the two ends. Germline CDR1 and CDR2: MDHEN and SYDVKM. This CDR3 spans 12 amino acids. The full variable domain, in which reference TRBV28 and TRBJ2-3 provide the parts outside the CDR3, is DVKVTQSSRYLVKRTGEKVFLECVQDMDHENMFWYRQDPGLGLRLIYFSYDVKMKEKGDIPEGYSVSREKKERFSLILESASTNQTSMYLCASSLGYDTQYFGPGTRLTVL.

The chain couples TRBV20-1 to TRBJ2-5; 12 positions agree with TRBD2. The CDR3 covers 15 residues. Trimming at V came to 1 base and at J to 5 bases, leaving 5 bases not matched to a gene. Germline V gene lookup returns CDR1 DFQATT and CDR2 SNEGSKA (reference sequence). CDR3 sequence (DNA): TGCAGTGCTAGAGCTAGCGGGAGGGCCTTGGAGACCCAGTACTTC. Protein: CSARASGRALETQYF.

This clonotype was counted many times. The rearrangement uses TRBV28 and TRBJ2-7, with 8 bases fitting TRBD1. This CDR3 is 18 amino acids long. Germline V gene sequence: CDR1 MDHEN, CDR2 SYDVKM. The trim removed 5 bases at V and 4 bases at J, leaving 19 bases unmatched. Here the CDR3 DNA reads TGTGCCAGCAGTATTCGGATAAGAAGGACAGGGCTGGCGTACGAGCAGTACTTC. It is translated as CASSIRIRRTGLAYEQYF. The full variable domain, with the rest looked up from reference TRBV28 and TRBJ2-7, is DVKVTQSSRYLVKRTGEKVFLECVQDMDHENMFWYRQDPGLGLRLIYFSYDVKMKEKGDIPEGYSVSREKKERFSLILESASTNQTSMYLCASSIRIRRTGLAYEQYFGPGTRLTVT.

This clonotype was seen a few times. This chain uses TRBV5-5 with TRBJ2-1; 7 positions match TRBD1. The V and J ends lost 4 bases and 6 bases, in that order; junction bases with no gene match: 7. The CDR3 runs to 14 residues. The germline gives CDR1 SGHKS, CDR2 YYEKEE (reference sequence). The CDR3 here is CASSLTGTANEQFF. The CDR3 nucleotides are TGTGCCAGCAGCCTGACCGGGACAGCCAATGAGCAGTTCTTC. Looking up the rest from reference TRBV5-5 and TRBJ2-1 gives the full variable domain: DAGVTQSPTHLIKTRGQQVTLRCSPISGHKSVSWYQQVLGQGPQFIFQYYEKEERGRGNFPDRFSARQFPNYSSELNVNALLLGDSALYLCASSLTGTANEQFFGPGTRLTVL.

The chain recombines TRBV2 with TRBJ2-3; 9 bases fit TRBD1. Germline CDR1 is SNHLY and CDR2 is FYNNEI. CDR3 length equals 16 residues. The J segment lost 2 bases and the V segment lost 4 bases, leaving 7 bases of the junction unmatched. In DNA, the CDR3 is TGTGCCAGCAGTGCGCTGGACAGGGGTGTCACAGATACGCAGTATTTT. This codes for CASSALDRGVTDTQYF.

This clonotype appeared a few times. The rearrangement uses TRBV20-1 and TRBJ2-7, with D possibly being TRBD1 (5 bases). The CDR3 covers 11 residues. The germline V gene has CDR1 DFQATT and CDR2 SNEGSKA (reference sequence). V lost 6 bases and J 2 bases, leaving 8 bases between the germline ends. The CDR3: CSARAAYEQYF. The CDR3 bases are TGCAGTGCCAGGGCCGCCTACGAGCAGTACTTC.

This clonotype was detected only a few times. This sequence joins TRBV3-1 and TRBJ1-2; the D is unclear. Germline CDR1 reads LGHDT; CDR2 reads YNNKEL (reference sequence). V lost 5 bases, J lost 7 bases, and 14 bases lay in between. The CDR3 has 13 residues. CDR3 in DNA: TGTGCCAGCAGCGGTGATGGTATCCCTGGCTACACCTTC. Its translation: CASSGDGIPGYTF.

The table lists this clonotype with a few counts. The rearrangement joins TRBV7-2 to TRBJ2-5; 12 nucleotides agree with TRBD2. Germline V CDR1 and CDR2: SGHTA, FQGNSA. The V and J ends lost 5 bases and 0 bases, in that order; junction bases with no gene match: 4. This CDR3 spans 16 amino acids. CDR3 protein: CASSASGRVYQETQYF. As DNA, the CDR3 is TGTGCCAGCAGCGCTAGCGGGAGGGTTTACCAAGAGACCCAGTACTTC.

The chain carries TRBV12-3 or TRBV12-4 and TRBJ2-5, with D possibly being TRBD1 (6 bases). V was shortened by 1 base and J by 7 bases, with 19 bases between the two germline ends. This CDR3 is 16 amino acids long. The CDR3: CASSLDPGTIWGTQYF. The CDR3 region has the DNA TGTGCCAGCAGTTTAGATCCGGGGACAATCTGGGGGACCCAGTACTTC.

This clonotype has more than one count but fewer than ten. A junction boundary mismatches the germline segment, possibly from a read error. The chain has TRBV28 and TRBJ2-7; possibly TRBD2 for D (5 bases). This CDR3 is built from 14 residues. Germline V gene lookup returns CDR1 MDHEN and CDR2 SYDVKM. CDR3 in amino acids: CVSTDRRRQYEQYF. CDR3 DNA sequence: TGTGTCAGCACCGACCGGAGGCGGCAGTACGAGCAGTACTTC.

The CDR3 loop reads CATRPISGTSGSNEQFF. CDR3 nucleotides: TGTGCCACCAGACCCATTTCCGGGACTAGCGGGAGTAATGAGCAGTTCTTC. The chain is built from TRBV15 and TRBJ2-1, with 14 bases identical to TRBD2. Germline lookup yields CDR1 LNHNV and CDR2 YYDKDF (reference sequence). The CDR3 covers 17 residues. J was trimmed by 7 bases and V by 6 bases; bases with no gene match: 11.